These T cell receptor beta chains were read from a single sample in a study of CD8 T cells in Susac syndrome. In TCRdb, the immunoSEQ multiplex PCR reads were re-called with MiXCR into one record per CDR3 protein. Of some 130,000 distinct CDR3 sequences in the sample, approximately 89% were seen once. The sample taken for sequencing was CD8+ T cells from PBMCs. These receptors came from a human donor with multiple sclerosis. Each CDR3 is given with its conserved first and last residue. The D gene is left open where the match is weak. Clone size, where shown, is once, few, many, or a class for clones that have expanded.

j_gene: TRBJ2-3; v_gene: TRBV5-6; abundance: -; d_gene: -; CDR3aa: CASNMGLPSTDTQYF; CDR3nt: TGTGCCAGCAACATGGGACTGCCCAGCACAGATACGCAGTATTTT
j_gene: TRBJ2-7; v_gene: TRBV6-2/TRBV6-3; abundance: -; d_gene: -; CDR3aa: CASRLSYEQYF; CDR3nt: TGTGCCAGCAGGCTTAGCTACGAGCAGTACTTC
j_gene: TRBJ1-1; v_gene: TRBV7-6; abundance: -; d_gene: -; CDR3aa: CASRSRTDTEAFF; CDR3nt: TGTGCCAGCAGATCTCGGACTGACACTGAAGCTTTCTTT
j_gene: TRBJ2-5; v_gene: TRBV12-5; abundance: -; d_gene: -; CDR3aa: CASGPGAVGETQYF; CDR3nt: TGTGCTAGTGGCCCCGGGGCGGTGGGGGAGACCCAGTACTTC
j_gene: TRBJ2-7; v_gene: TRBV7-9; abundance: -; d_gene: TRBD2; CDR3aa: CASSPTSGAPYEQYF; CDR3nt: TGTGCCAGCAGCCCTACTAGCGGGGCACCCTACGAGCAGTACTTC
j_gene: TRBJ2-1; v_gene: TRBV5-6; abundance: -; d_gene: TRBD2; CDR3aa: CASSVLTGGIYNEQFF; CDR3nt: TGTGCCAGCAGCGTCCTCACGGGGGGGATATACAATGAGCAGTTCTTC
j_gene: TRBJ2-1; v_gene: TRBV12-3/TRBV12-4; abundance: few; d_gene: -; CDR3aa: CASSPLDNEQFF; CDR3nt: TGTGCCAGCAGTCCCCTGGACAATGAGCAGTTCTTC
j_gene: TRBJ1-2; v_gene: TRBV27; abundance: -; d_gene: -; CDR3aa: CASSLGQGYGYTF; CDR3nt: TGTGCCAGCAGTTTAGGGCAGGGCTATGGCTACACCTTC
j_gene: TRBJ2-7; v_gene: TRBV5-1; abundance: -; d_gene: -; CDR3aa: CASSLTWDTTYEQYF; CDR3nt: TGCGCCAGCAGCTTAACCTGGGACACCACCTACGAGCAGTACTTC
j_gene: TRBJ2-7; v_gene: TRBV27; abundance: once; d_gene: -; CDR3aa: CASSFMGGSYEQYF; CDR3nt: TGTGCCAGCAGTTTTATGGGGGGCTCCTACGAGCAGTACTTC
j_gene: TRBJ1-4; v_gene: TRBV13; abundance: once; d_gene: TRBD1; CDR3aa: CASSGTGTGREKLFF; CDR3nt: TGTGCCAGCAGCGGCACCGGGACAGGGCGCGAAAAACTGTTTTTT
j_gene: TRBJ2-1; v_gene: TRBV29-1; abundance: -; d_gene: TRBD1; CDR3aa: CSVEHPDRASYNEQFF; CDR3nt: TGCAGCGTTGAACACCCGGACAGGGCCTCCTACAATGAGCAGTTCTTC
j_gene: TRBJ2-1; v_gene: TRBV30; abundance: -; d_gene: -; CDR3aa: CASSDLRDEQFF; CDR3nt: TGTGCCTCCTCGGACCTTCGCGATGAGCAGTTCTTC
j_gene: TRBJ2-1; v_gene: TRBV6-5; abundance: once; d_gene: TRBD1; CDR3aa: CASSSRGTGNNEQFF; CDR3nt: TGTGCCAGCAGTAGTCGCGGGACAGGGAATAATGAGCAGTTCTTC
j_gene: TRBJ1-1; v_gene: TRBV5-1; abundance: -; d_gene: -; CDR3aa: CASSLEDGFEAFF; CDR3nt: TGCGCCAGCAGCTTGGAGGACGGATTTGAAGCTTTCTTT
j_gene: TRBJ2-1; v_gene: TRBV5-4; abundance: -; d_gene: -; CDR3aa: CASSLGDYNNEQFF; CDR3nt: TGTGCCAGCAGCTTGGGTGACTATAACAATGAGCAGTTCTTC
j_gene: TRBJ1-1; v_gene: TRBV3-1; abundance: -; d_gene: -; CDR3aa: CASSPLDSSGVLSEAFF; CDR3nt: TGTGCCAGCAGCCCTCTTGACAGTTCGGGCGTGCTCAGTGAAGCTTTCTTT
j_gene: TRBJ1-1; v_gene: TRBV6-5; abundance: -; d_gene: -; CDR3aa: CASSWDTNTEAFF; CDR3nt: TGTGCCAGCAGCTGGGACACGAACACTGAAGCTTTCTTT
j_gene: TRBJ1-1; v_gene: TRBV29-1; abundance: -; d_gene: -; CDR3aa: CSVGGMNTEAFF; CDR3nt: TGCAGCGTTGGAGGGATGAACACTGAAGCTTTCTTT
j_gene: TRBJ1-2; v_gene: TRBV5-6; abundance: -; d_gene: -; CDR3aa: CASSLVQGRGYTF; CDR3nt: TGTGCCAGCAGCTTGGTGCAGGGTCGCGGCTACACCTTC
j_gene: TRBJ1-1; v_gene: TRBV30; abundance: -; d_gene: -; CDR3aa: CAWSVLSNTEAFF; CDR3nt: TGTGCCTGGAGTGTACTATCAAACACTGAAGCTTTCTTT
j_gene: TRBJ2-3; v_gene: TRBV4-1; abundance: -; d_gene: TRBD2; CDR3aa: CASRLTTSGGSDTQYF; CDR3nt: TGCGCCAGCAGACTAACAACTAGCGGGGGCTCAGATACGCAGTATTTT
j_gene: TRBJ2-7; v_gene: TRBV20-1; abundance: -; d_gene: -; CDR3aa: CSARESGSYEQYF; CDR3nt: TGCAGTGCTAGAGAGTCTGGATCCTACGAGCAGTACTTC
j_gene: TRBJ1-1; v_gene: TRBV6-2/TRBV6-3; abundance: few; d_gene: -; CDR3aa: CASSYSITEAFF; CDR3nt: TGTGCCAGCAGTTACTCGATAACTGAAGCTTTCTTT
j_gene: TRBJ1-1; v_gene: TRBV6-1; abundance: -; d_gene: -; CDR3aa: CASSEVKYTEAFF; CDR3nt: TGTGCCAGCAGTGAAGTTAAGTACACTGAAGCTTTCTTT
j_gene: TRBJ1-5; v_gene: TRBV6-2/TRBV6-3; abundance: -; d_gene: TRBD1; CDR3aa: CASSYKDRKTLFNQPQHF; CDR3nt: TGTGCCAGCAGTTACAAGGACAGGAAAACCCTCTTCAATCAGCCCCAGCATTTT
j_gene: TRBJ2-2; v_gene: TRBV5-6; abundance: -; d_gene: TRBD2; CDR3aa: CASSTLERETGTGELFF; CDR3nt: TGTGCCAGCAGCACCCTAGAGCGGGAGACGGGCACCGGGGAGCTGTTTTTT
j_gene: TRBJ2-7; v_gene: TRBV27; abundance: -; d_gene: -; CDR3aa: CASSPSEYEQYF; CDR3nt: TGTGCCAGCAGTCCTTCAGAATACGAGCAGTACTTC